The next 14 T cell receptor beta chains were all read from a single sample in a study of T-cell memory formation after mild COVID-19. Using its own MiXCR run on the 5' RACE reads, TCRdb lists one record per CDR3 protein. This sample has approximately 190,000 distinct CDR3 sequences, with roughly 18% found just once. The sequenced sample consisted of PBMCs or a T cell subset sorted from them (not recorded which). All receptors come from an adult woman who had mild COVID-19 (a few samples of this study predate the infection). Cell type and time point are not known.

The V and J genes are TRBV12-3 or TRBV12-4 and TRBJ1-2, with 7 nucleotides matching TRBD1. V was pared by 5 bases and J by 6 bases, with 12 bases of the junction left unmatched. CDR3 length: 15 residues. The CDR3 spells CASSQQRQGINGYTF. CDR3 sequence (DNA): TGTGCCAGCAGTCAACAACGACAGGGAATTAATGGCTACACCTTC.

Only a few counts were recorded for this clonotype. This sequence joins TRBV7-2 and TRBJ1-6; TRBD1 is a possible D gene (5 bases). The CDR3 has 15 residues. V was cut by 1 base and J by 2 bases, with 6 bases left in between. CDR1 is SGHTA, CDR2 FQGNSA, per germline. The CDR3 loop is CASSLDRTYNSPLHF. The DNA for the CDR3 is TGTGCCAGCAGCTTAGACAGGACCTATAATTCACCCCTCCACTTT.

In this sample, this clonotype turned up a few times. The rearrangement links TRBV5-1 to TRBJ1-1; TRBD1 agrees at 7 bases. The ends lost 2 bases at V and 2 bases at J; junction bases unmatched: 3. There are 14 residues in the CDR3. Looked up from germline, CDR1 is SGHRS and CDR2 is YFSETQ. The CDR3 coding sequence is TGCGCCAGCAGCTTAAACAGGGGAAACACTGAAGCTTTCTTT. Translating it yields CASSLNRGNTEAFF.

This clonotype has more than one count but fewer than ten. The chain links TRBV12-5 to TRBJ1-1, with TRBD1 identical over 8 bases. V was clipped by 4 bases and J by 5 bases; unmatched bases: 9. From germline, CDR1 is LGHNT and CDR2 FRNRAP. This CDR3 contains 15 residues. The CDR3, as DNA: TGTGCTAGTGGTTCGATGGGACAGGCTTGGACTGAAGCTTTCTTT. Its translation: CASGSMGQAWTEAFF.

The chain joins TRBV11-2 to TRBJ2-1; the D is unclear. Per the germline V gene, CDR1 is SGHAT and CDR2 is FQNNGV. The CDR3 contains 14 residues. V was shortened by 5 bases and J by 4 bases, with 12 bases between the two germline ends. Written as DNA, the CDR3 is TGTGCCAGCAGCCCGGCTCAACCTTACAATGAGCAGTTCTTC. This encodes CASSPAQPYNEQFF.

This clonotype was detected only a few times. The chain uses TRBV5-6 and TRBJ2-3, with 7 bases aligning to TRBD1. J gave up 6 bases and V 4 bases, and 11 bases lay outside the gene matches. Germline loops: CDR1 SGHDT, CDR2 YYEEEE. The CDR3 runs 15 residues. CDR3: CASSLTGLGGDTQYF. The CDR3 DNA sequence: TGTGCCAGCAGCCTGACAGGGCTGGGTGGGGATACGCAGTATTTT.

This clonotype occurred a few times. The chain couples TRBV29-1 to TRBJ1-1, with D hard to call. CDR1 and CDR2 from the germline V gene are SQVTM and ANQGSEA. The CDR3 contains 11 residues. Trimming removed 4 bases at V and 4 bases at J, with 7 bases between. The chain's CDR3 is CSVGGGTEAFF. The DNA of the CDR3 is TGCAGCGTTGGAGGTGGCACTGAAGCTTTCTTT.

There are a few counts of this clonotype. This chain joins TRBV6-6 and TRBJ2-1, with 10 bases identical to TRBD2. V lost 0 bases to trimming and J lost 4 bases; unmatched junction nucleotides: 6. This CDR3 comprises 17 residues. Per the germline V gene, CDR1 is MNHNY and CDR2 is SVGAGI (reference sequence). CDR3 nucleotides: TGTGCCAGCAGTTACTCCTCCCTAGCGGGAGTTTACAATGAGCAGTTCTTC. It is translated as CASSYSSLAGVYNEQFF.

V gene TRBV19 combines with J gene TRBJ2-2; TRBD1 matches at 10 bases. Germline V gene data show CDR1 as LNHDA and CDR2 as SQIVND (reference sequence). Trimming took 6 bases from V and 3 from J; bases not matched to a gene: 4. There are 15 residues in the CDR3. DNA of the CDR3: TGTGCCAGTAGCACGACAGGGGGCTACACCGGGGAGCTGTTTTTT. It translates to CASSTTGGYTGELFF.

In its sample, this clonotype was seen a few times. J is TRBJ1-4 and V is TRBV18; perhaps TRBD1 as D (5 bases). V lost 5 bases to trimming and J lost 0 bases, with 7 bases between them. The CDR3 runs to 14 residues. CDR1 and CDR2 from the germline V gene are KGHSH and LQKENI. In DNA form, the CDR3 reads TGTGCCAGCTCATCAGGGTCAACTAATGAAAAACTGTTTTTT. Translation: CASSSGSTNEKLFF.

This clonotype was detected a few times. The rearrangement uses TRBV3-1 and TRBJ2-7, with 8 bases aligning to TRBD1. V shed 4 bases and J 6 bases; nucleotides not matched to a gene: 2. Germline values: CDR1 LGHDT, CDR2 YNNKEL (reference sequence). CDR3 length: 12 residues. In DNA, the CDR3 is TGTGCCAGCAGCCGGACAGGGTCCGAGCAGTACTTC. It yields the protein CASSRTGSEQYF.

This clonotype was counted only a few times. V gene TRBV7-2 combines with J gene TRBJ2-2; D gene ambiguous. Trimming cost V 5 bases and J 7 bases, with 17 bases left between them. This CDR3 is built from 15 residues. The germline CDR1 and CDR2 sequences are SGHTA and FQGNSA. Here the CDR3 reads CASSAEAVIVGELFF. DNA for the CDR3: TGTGCCAGCAGCGCCGAAGCAGTAATCGTCGGGGAGCTGTTTTTT.

This chain links TRBV3-1 with TRBJ1-3; the D is unclear. This CDR3 has 14 amino acids. V lost 4 bases and J 0 bases, leaving 7 bases between the germline ends. The germline V gene encodes CDR1 LGHDT and CDR2 YNNKEL (reference sequence). For the CDR3, the DNA is TGTGCCAGCAGCCGAGAGGGCTCTGGAAACACCATATATTTT. Its protein is CASSREGSGNTIYF.

This clonotype was seen a few times. The chain carries TRBV12-3 or TRBV12-4 and TRBJ2-7; 7 nucleotides match TRBD1. The J segment lost 6 bases and the V segment lost 6 bases, leaving 8 bases of the junction unmatched. The CDR3 loop spans 13 amino acids. Here the CDR3 reads CASSVDRVGEQYF. CDR3 bases: TGTGCCAGCAGCGTAGACAGGGTCGGCGAGCAGTACTTC.